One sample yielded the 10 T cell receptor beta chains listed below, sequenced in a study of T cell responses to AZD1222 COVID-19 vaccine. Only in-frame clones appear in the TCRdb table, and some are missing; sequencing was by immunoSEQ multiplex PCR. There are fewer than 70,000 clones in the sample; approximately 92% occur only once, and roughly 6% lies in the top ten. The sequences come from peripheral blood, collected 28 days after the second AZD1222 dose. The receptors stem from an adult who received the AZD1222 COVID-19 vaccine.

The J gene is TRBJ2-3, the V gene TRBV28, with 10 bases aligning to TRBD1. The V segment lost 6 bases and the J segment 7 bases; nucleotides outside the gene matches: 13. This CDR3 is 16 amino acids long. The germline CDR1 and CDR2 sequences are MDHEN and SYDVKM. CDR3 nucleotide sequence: TGTGCCAGCAGAAAGTCGGGGACAGGGGTTCCGTATACGCAGTATTTT. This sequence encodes CASRKSGTGVPYTQYF.

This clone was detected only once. This CDR3 reads CASSQGRKTGISTDTQYF. The DNA for the CDR3 is TGTGCCAGCAGCCAAGGTCGGAAGACAGGGATCAGCACAGATACGCAGTATTTT. This chain joins TRBV14 and TRBJ2-3, with 7 bases lining up with TRBD1. V lost 1 base, J lost 0 bases, and 10 bases stayed unmatched. This CDR3 is 18 amino acids long. Germline-derived CDR1 and CDR2 are SGHDN and FVKESK.

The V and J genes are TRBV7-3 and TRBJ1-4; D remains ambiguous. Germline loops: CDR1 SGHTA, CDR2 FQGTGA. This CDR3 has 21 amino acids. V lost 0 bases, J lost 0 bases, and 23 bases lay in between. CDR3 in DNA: TGTGCCAGCAGCTTAACGCCTGTTGTAAATAAACACAGCGCAACTAATGAAAAACTGTTTTTT. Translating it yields CASSLTPVVNKHSATNEKLFF.

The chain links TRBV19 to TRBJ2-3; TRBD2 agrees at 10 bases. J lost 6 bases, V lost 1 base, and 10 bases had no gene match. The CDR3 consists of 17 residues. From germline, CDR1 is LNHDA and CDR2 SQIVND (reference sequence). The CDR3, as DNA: TGTGCCAGTAGTATAGGATACTCTAGCGGGAGAGCGGATACGCAGTATTTT. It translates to CASSIGYSSGRADTQYF.

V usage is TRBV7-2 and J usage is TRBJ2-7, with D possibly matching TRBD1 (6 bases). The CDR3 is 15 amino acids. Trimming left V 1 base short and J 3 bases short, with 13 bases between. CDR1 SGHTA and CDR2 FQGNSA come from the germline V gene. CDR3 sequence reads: CASSLDRASFYEQYF. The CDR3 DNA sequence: TGTGCCAGCAGCTTAGACAGGGCTTCATTCTACGAGCAGTACTTC.

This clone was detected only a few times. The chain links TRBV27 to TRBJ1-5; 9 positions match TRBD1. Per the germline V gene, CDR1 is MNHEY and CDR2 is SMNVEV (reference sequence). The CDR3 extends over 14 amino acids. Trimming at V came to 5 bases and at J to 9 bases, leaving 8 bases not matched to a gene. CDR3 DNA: TGTGCCAGCAGTCCTAGGACAGGGGATCGGCCCCAGCATTTT. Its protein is CASSPRTGDRPQHF.

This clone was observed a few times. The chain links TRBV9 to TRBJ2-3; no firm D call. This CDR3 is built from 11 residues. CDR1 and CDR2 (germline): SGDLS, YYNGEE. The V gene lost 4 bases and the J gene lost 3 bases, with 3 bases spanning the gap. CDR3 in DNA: TGTGCCAGCAGCAATACAGATACGCAGTATTTT. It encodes CASSNTDTQYF.

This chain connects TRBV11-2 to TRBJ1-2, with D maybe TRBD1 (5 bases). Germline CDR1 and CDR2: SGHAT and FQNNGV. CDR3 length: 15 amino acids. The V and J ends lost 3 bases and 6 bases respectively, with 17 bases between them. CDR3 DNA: TGTGCCAGCAGCTTCGGATCGGGCAGGGATCATGGCTACACCTTC. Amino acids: CASSFGSGRDHGYTF.

The CDR3, as DNA: TGTGCCAGCAGCGCCGGGACAGGCACCTACAATGAGCAGTTCTTC. Its protein product is CASSAGTGTYNEQFF. The gene calls are TRBV6-5 and TRBJ2-1, with TRBD1 matching 8 bases. In germline, CDR1 is MNHEY, CDR2 SVGAGI. The CDR3 consists of 15 residues. Trimming at V came to 6 bases and at J to 2 bases, leaving 6 bases not matched to a gene.

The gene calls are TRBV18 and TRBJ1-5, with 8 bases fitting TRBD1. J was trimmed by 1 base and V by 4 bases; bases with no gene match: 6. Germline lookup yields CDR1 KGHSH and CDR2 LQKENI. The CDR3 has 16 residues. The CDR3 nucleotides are TGTGCCAGCTCACTTCAGACAGGGGCGAGCAATCAGCCCCAGCATTTT. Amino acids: CASSLQTGASNQPQHF.